These T cell receptor beta chains were read from a single sample in a study of T cell changes during pregnancy in multiple sclerosis. The method was immunoSEQ multiplex PCR; TCRdb's version includes in-frame clones alone and lacks a portion of them. The sample gives tens of thousands of clones, more than 85% of which show up once; 6% to 7% is in the top ten. The sample here was CD8+ T cells from peripheral blood mononuclear cells, taken in the third trimester of pregnancy. All receptors derive from a female donor with multiple sclerosis, enrolled in a pregnancy study. CDR3s include the opening cysteine and the closing phenylalanine or tryptophan. The order of the fields is V gene, D gene, clone size, J gene, CDR3 DNA, CDR3 protein. A D gene is named only where the DNA matches it firmly. The listing skips clone size in some rows; elsewhere it reads once, few, many or a size class.

V gene: TRBV30
D gene: NA
clone size: NA
J gene: TRBJ1-1
CDR3 DNA: TGTGCCTGGAGTGTAACACAGAACACTGAAGCTTTCTTT
CDR3 protein: CAWSVTQNTEAFF

V gene: TRBV7-8
D gene: TRBD1
clone size: NA
J gene: TRBJ1-5
CDR3 DNA: TGTGCCAGCAGCCACCCGGGACAGTACGAGCCCCAGCATTTT
CDR3 protein: CASSHPGQYEPQHF

V gene: TRBV7-9
D gene: NA
clone size: NA
J gene: TRBJ2-5
CDR3 DNA: TGTGCCAGCGGGGGAGGTCAAGAGACCCAGTACTTC
CDR3 protein: CASGGGQETQYF

V gene: TRBV14
D gene: TRBD1
clone size: NA
J gene: TRBJ1-1
CDR3 DNA: TGTGCCAGCAGCCAAGAGACAGGGATAAATGAAGCTTTCTTT
CDR3 protein: CASSQETGINEAFF

V gene: TRBV5-6
D gene: TRBD1
clone size: NA
J gene: TRBJ1-1
CDR3 DNA: TGTGCCACCACAGGGGGGAACACTGAAGCTTTCTTT
CDR3 protein: CATTGGNTEAFF

V gene: TRBV4-1
D gene: NA
clone size: NA
J gene: TRBJ2-7
CDR3 DNA: TGCGCCAGCAGCCAAGGCCAGGCCGCGTACGAGCAGTACTTC
CDR3 protein: CASSQGQAAYEQYF

V gene: TRBV7-3
D gene: TRBD1
clone size: NA
J gene: TRBJ1-1
CDR3 DNA: TGTGCCAGCAGCCCGACAGGGGGCTGGACTGAAGCTTTCTTT
CDR3 protein: CASSPTGGWTEAFF

V gene: TRBV7-8
D gene: NA
clone size: NA
J gene: TRBJ1-1
CDR3 DNA: TGTGCCAGCAGCTTAGGAGCCATGAACACTGAAGCTTTCTTT
CDR3 protein: CASSLGAMNTEAFF

V gene: TRBV7-2
D gene: TRBD2
clone size: NA
J gene: TRBJ2-5
CDR3 DNA: TGTGCCAGCAGCTTTAGACTAGCGGAAGAGACCCAGTACTTC
CDR3 protein: CASSFRLAEETQYF

V gene: TRBV11-1
D gene: NA
clone size: NA
J gene: TRBJ2-1
CDR3 DNA: TGTGCCAGCAGCTTTGAACGGGGGTTCGATGAGCAGTTCTTC
CDR3 protein: CASSFERGFDEQFF

V gene: TRBV5-1
D gene: TRBD1
clone size: NA
J gene: TRBJ1-2
CDR3 DNA: TGCGCCAGCAGCTTGAGGACAGGGGGCGATGGCTACACCTTC
CDR3 protein: CASSLRTGGDGYTF

V gene: TRBV5-4
D gene: TRBD2
clone size: once
J gene: TRBJ2-2
CDR3 DNA: TGTGCCAGCAGCTTGGCACTAGCGGCCAAGGGCACCGGGGAGCTGTTTTTT
CDR3 protein: CASSLALAAKGTGELFF

V gene: TRBV18
D gene: NA
clone size: NA
J gene: TRBJ1-1
CDR3 DNA: TGTGCCAGCTCGACAGACCCGACCGAAGCTTTCTTT
CDR3 protein: CASSTDPTEAFF

V gene: TRBV19
D gene: NA
clone size: NA
J gene: TRBJ2-1
CDR3 DNA: TGTGCCAGTAGTAGCCAGGGATTAGGTGAGCAGTTCTTC
CDR3 protein: CASSSQGLGEQFF

V gene: TRBV7-8
D gene: NA
clone size: few
J gene: TRBJ2-5
CDR3 DNA: TGTGCCAGCAGCTTAGTTCGAACCTCATCCTCAGGGATCTCTATCCAAGAGACCCAGTACTTC
CDR3 protein: CASSLVRTSSSGISIQETQYF

V gene: TRBV19
D gene: NA
clone size: NA
J gene: TRBJ1-1
CDR3 DNA: TGTGCCAGTAGTATAGGGGGGGGGAACACTGAAGCTTTCTTT
CDR3 protein: CASSIGGGNTEAFF

V gene: TRBV5-4
D gene: NA
clone size: few
J gene: TRBJ2-3
CDR3 DNA: TGTGCCAGCAGCTTGGATGAGGGAGGATCCACAGATACGCAGTATTTT
CDR3 protein: CASSLDEGGSTDTQYF

V gene: TRBV30
D gene: NA
clone size: NA
J gene: TRBJ1-5
CDR3 DNA: TGTGCCTGGAGTGTAGGAAGCGGGGGGCCCCAGCATTTT
CDR3 protein: CAWSVGSGGPQHF

V gene: TRBV7-6
D gene: TRBD1
clone size: NA
J gene: TRBJ2-5
CDR3 DNA: TGTGCCAGCAGCTTAGTCCAACCAGACAGGGGCCCTCAAGAGACCCAGTACTTC
CDR3 protein: CASSLVQPDRGPQETQYF

V gene: TRBV19
D gene: NA
clone size: NA
J gene: TRBJ1-1
CDR3 DNA: TGTGCCAGTTATCAAGACCTCCAAGGGGGATACACTGAAGCTTTCTTT
CDR3 protein: CASYQDLQGGYTEAFF

V gene: TRBV30
D gene: NA
clone size: NA
J gene: TRBJ1-2
CDR3 DNA: TGTGCCTGGAGTGTAACGGGTAACTATGGCTACACCTTC
CDR3 protein: CAWSVTGNYGYTF

V gene: TRBV28
D gene: NA
clone size: NA
J gene: TRBJ2-7
CDR3 DNA: TGTGCCAGCAGTCCAATCCTACTATACGAGCAGTACTTC
CDR3 protein: CASSPILLYEQYF

V gene: TRBV6-1
D gene: NA
clone size: NA
J gene: TRBJ2-1
CDR3 DNA: TGTGCCAGCAGTGAAGCGCTGGCGGGGGCCCGAAATGAGCAGTTCTTC
CDR3 protein: CASSEALAGARNEQFF

V gene: TRBV15
D gene: NA
clone size: once
J gene: TRBJ2-1
CDR3 DNA: TGTGCCACCAGCAGTGGCAAGGGACTGGGAAACAATGAGCAGTTCTTC
CDR3 protein: CATSSGKGLGNNEQFF